This TCR beta chain was observed in a study of T cell responses to AZD1222 COVID-19 vaccine. Study context: Second-dose timings of about 4 or about 12 weeks were pooled. Overall study results and limits: Donors skewed white British and female; clonal diversity was possibly underestimated. Spike-specific TCRs gained breadth and depth after people received two AZD1222 doses. Baseline seropositivity characterized only a handful of AZD1222 recipients.

Profiling relied on immunoSEQ multiplex PCR, and the TCRdb table lists in-frame clones only, not all of them. The sample comprises about 100,000 clones, more than 75% of which are singletons, and 22% rests with the top ten. This clone came up a few times. The antigen remains unidentified. This CDR3 region has 12 residues. V trimming: 5 bases; J trimming: 6 bases; junction bases outside the gene matches: 3. CDR1 and CDR2 from the germline V gene are SEHNR and FQNEAQ (reference sequence). This chain joins TRBV7-9 and TRBJ1-2; 7 nucleotides align to TRBD1. The source of this sequence is an adult in good health. The specimen was peripheral blood, collected on day 0 of AZD1222 vaccination. The CDR3 is CASSAQGDGYTF. The CDR3 nucleotides are TGTGCCAGCAGCGCCCAGGGGGATGGCTACACCTTC.